Following are 24 T cell receptor beta chains from one sample sequenced in a study of T cells in narcolepsy. The data were produced by immunoSEQ multiplex PCR, yet TCRdb's version contains in-frame clones alone and is incomplete. The sample holds 25,000 to 30,000 clones, approximately 80% seen once. Sequencing was performed on CD45RA- memory CD4+ T cells from PBMCs. Receptors were obtained from a human donor with narcolepsy.

The rearrangement links TRBV11-1 to TRBJ1-6; D gene uncertain. V was pared by 2 bases and J by 7 bases, with 9 bases between. The CDR3 covers 14 residues. CDR1 and CDR2 (germline): SGHAT, FQDESV (reference sequence). This CDR3 reads CASSLSGRNSPLHF. The CDR3 DNA sequence: TGTGCCAGCAGCTTATCCGGTAGGAATTCACCCCTCCACTTT.

This clone has just a few counts. This chain connects TRBV7-2 to TRBJ2-7, with 10 bases lining up with TRBD1. The CDR3 is 16 residues long. Unmatched junction bases numbered 3, after V lost 1 base and J lost 0 bases. Germline CDR1 and CDR2: SGHTA and FQGNSA. CDR3 nucleotides: TGTGCCAGCAGCTTAGGGGGACAGGGGAGCTCCTACGAGCAGTACTTC. Protein: CASSLGGQGSSYEQYF.

The chain uses TRBV30 and TRBJ1-2; TRBD1 aligns across 7 bases. The CDR3 covers 13 residues. V was pared by 0 bases and J by 6 bases, with 4 bases of the junction left unmatched. CDR1 is GTSNPN and CDR2 is SVGIG in the germline V gene (reference sequence). CDR3 in DNA: TGTGCCTGGAGTGTGCAGGGGGTGAATGGCTACACCTTC. This translates into CAWSVQGVNGYTF.

A few counts support this clone. The rearrangement links TRBV4-2 to TRBJ1-2; tentative D call: TRBD1 (5 bases). There are 15 residues in the CDR3. Germline CDR1 is LGHNA and CDR2 is YNFKEQ. Trimming took off 1 base at V and 4 bases at J, with 13 bases between the two ends. The CDR3, as DNA: TGTGCCAGCAGCCAAGGGAAGGGAGGGGTCTATGGCTACACCTTC. As protein: CASSQGKGGVYGYTF.

The genes are TRBV5-4 and TRBJ2-3, with 7 bases identical to TRBD2. CDR3 length equals 15 residues. V trimming: 4 bases; J trimming: 2 bases; junction bases outside the gene matches: 7. Germline V CDR1 and CDR2: SGHNT, YYREEE (reference sequence). CDR3 amino acids: CASSPRAGYTDTQYF. CDR3 DNA: TGTGCCAGCAGCCCACGAGCGGGGTACACAGATACGCAGTATTTT.

The chain recombines TRBV5-1 with TRBJ2-6; maybe TRBD1 (5 bases). CDR1 is SGHRS and CDR2 is YFSETQ in the germline V gene. V lost 2 bases and J lost 0, with 9 bases in between. The CDR3 loop spans 16 amino acids. This chain's CDR3 is CASSLPGRSGANVLTF. The CDR3, as DNA: TGCGCCAGCAGCTTACCAGGGCGCTCTGGGGCCAACGTCCTGACTTTC.

The gene calls are TRBV7-9 and TRBJ2-1; 7 nucleotides align to TRBD2. Trimming took 0 bases from V and 9 from J; bases not matched to a gene: 11. The CDR3 is 16 amino acids. Germline values: CDR1 SEHNR, CDR2 FQNEAQ (reference sequence). CDR3 nucleotide sequence: TGTGCCAGCAGCTTAGCGCGGGGACTAAGTGGAGGTGAGCAGTTCTTC. It codes for CASSLARGLSGGEQFF.

The chain uses TRBV4-3 and TRBJ1-5; no definite D call. Germline lookup yields CDR1 LGHNA and CDR2 YSLEER. The CDR3 length is 14 residues. Trimming removed 1 base from V and 2 bases from J, with 6 bases in between. The CDR3 sequence: CASSQVVGNQPQHF. CDR3 nucleotides: TGCGCCAGCAGCCAAGTTGTGGGCAATCAGCCCCAGCATTTT.

The genes are TRBV5-6 and TRBJ1-2; tentative D call: TRBD1 (6 bases). From germline, CDR1 is SGHDT and CDR2 YYEEEE. There are 12 residues in the CDR3. V lost 4 bases, J lost 7 bases, and 11 bases lay in between. The CDR3 here is CASSIGQSGYTF. CDR3 sequence (DNA): TGTGCCAGCAGCATTGGACAGAGTGGCTACACCTTC. Together with reference TRBV5-6 and TRBJ1-2, the CDR3 gives the full variable domain: DAGVTQSPTHLIKTRGQQVTLRCSPKSGHDTVSWYQQALGQGPQFIFQYYEEEERQRGNFPDRFSGHQFPNYSSELNVNALLLGDSALYLCASSIGQSGYTFGSGTRLTVV.

The V call is TRBV6-4, the J call TRBJ2-4, with a possible D match to TRBD2 (7 bases). CDR1 and CDR2 (germline): MRHNA, SNTAGT. CDR3 length: 17 residues. V was pared by 7 bases and J by 3 bases, with 22 bases between. The CDR3 reads CASTPGSGGADKNIQYF. The CDR3 DNA reads as TGTGCCAGCACCCCTGGGTCGGGGGGCGCTGACAAAAACATTCAGTACTTC.

This chain connects TRBV21-1 to TRBJ1-3. TRBV21-1 is annotated as a pseudogene. This CDR3 has 14 amino acids. CDR3 nucleotides: TGTGCCAGCAGCAAAGGGTGGTGTGGAAACACCATATATTTT. It translates to CASSKGWCGNTIYF.

The chain has TRBV6-5 and TRBJ2-3; 10 nucleotides agree with TRBD1. The V gene end was trimmed by 4 bases and the J gene end by 3 bases; junction bases not matched to a gene: 7. This CDR3 spans 16 amino acids. Germline V gene data show CDR1 as MNHEY and CDR2 as SVGAGI. CDR3 sequence: CASSSVGQGPTDTQYF. The CDR3 nucleotides are TGTGCCAGCAGTTCCGTGGGACAGGGGCCGACAGATACGCAGTATTTT.

The V gene is TRBV4-2, the J gene TRBJ2-7; maybe TRBD2 (7 bases). CDR1 and CDR2 from the germline V gene are LGHNA and YNFKEQ. Trimming left V 1 base short and J 2 bases short, with 15 bases between. This CDR3 contains 16 residues. Here the CDR3 DNA reads TGTGCCAGCAGCCAAGGTCGTGGGGGGGCTGCCTACGAGCAGTACTTC. It yields the protein CASSQGRGGAAYEQYF.

The chain links TRBV9 to TRBJ2-1; a possible D gene is TRBD2 (6 bases). The germline V gene has CDR1 SGDLS and CDR2 YYNGEE. Trimming left V 3 bases short and J 0 bases short, with 13 bases between. This CDR3 comprises 16 residues. The CDR3 loop reads CASSARDLSSYNEQFF. The CDR3 DNA sequence: TGTGCCAGCAGCGCCCGGGACTTGAGCTCCTACAATGAGCAGTTCTTC. Variable domain in full (rest from reference TRBV9 and TRBJ2-1): DSGVTQTPKHLITATGQRVTLRCSPRSGDLSVYWYQQSLDQGLQFLIQYYNGEERAKGNILERFSAQQFPDLHSELNLSSLELGDSALYFCASSARDLSSYNEQFFGPGTRLTVL.

This chain links TRBV5-1 with TRBJ2-1; 12 bases are shared with TRBD2. Germline V gene sequence: CDR1 SGHRS, CDR2 YFSETQ. The junction had 9 bases not matched to a gene; V was cut back by 4 bases and J by 10 bases. The CDR3 totals 15 residues. In DNA form, the CDR3 reads TGCGCCAGCAGCGAACCTAGCGGGGGGGCTCGAGAGCAGTTCTTC. Its translation: CASSEPSGGAREQFF. The full variable domain, with the rest looked up from reference TRBV5-1 and TRBJ2-1, is KAGVTQTPRYLIKTRGQQVTLSCSPISGHRSVSWYQQTPGQGLQFLFEYFSETQRNKGNFPGRFSGRQFSNSRSEMNVSTLELGDSALYLCASSEPSGGAREQFFGPGTRLTVL.

This chain joins TRBV2 and TRBJ2-7; the match to TRBD1 covers 7 bases. Looked up from germline, CDR1 is SNHLY and CDR2 is FYNNEI. Trimming removed 8 bases from V and 5 bases from J; junction bases left unmatched: 6. This CDR3 contains 12 residues. The CDR3 reads CASGRQGNEQYF. DNA for the CDR3: TGTGCCAGCGGGCGACAGGGCAACGAGCAGTACTTC.

This rearrangement joins TRBV18 to TRBJ2-2; D remains ambiguous. V lost 4 bases, J lost 4 bases, and 10 bases lay in between. This CDR3 region has 14 residues. The germline V gene has CDR1 KGHSH and CDR2 LQKENI. CDR3 protein: CASSQSDGTGELFF. The CDR3 coding sequence is TGTGCCAGCTCACAGTCCGACGGCACCGGGGAGCTGTTTTTT. The variable domain in full, with the rest retrieved from reference TRBV18 and TRBJ2-2, is NAGVMQNPRHLVRRRGQEARLRCSPMKGHSHVYWYRQLPEEGLKFMVYLQKENIIDESGMPKERFSAEFPKEGPSILRIQQVVRGDSAAYFCASSQSDGTGELFFGEGSRLTVL.

The rearrangement links TRBV19 to TRBJ1-2; perhaps TRBD1 as D (5 bases). CDR3 length: 15 amino acids. Germline V gene data show CDR1 as LNHDA and CDR2 as SQIVND (reference sequence). V was trimmed by 3 bases and J by 8 bases, leaving 19 bases between them. The CDR3 sequence is CASSMRGRNMGGYTF. CDR3 sequence (DNA): TGTGCCAGTAGTATGCGGGGACGGAACATGGGCGGCTACACCTTC.

This clone was counted once. The chain couples TRBV7-3 to TRBJ1-4; D perhaps matches TRBD1 (5 bases). This CDR3 has 13 residues. The V gene's germline CDR1 is SGHTA and CDR2 FQGTGA. Trimming removed 5 bases at V and 5 bases at J, with 9 bases between. The CDR3 sequence: CASSMTVNEKLFF. Written as DNA, the CDR3 is TGTGCCAGCAGCATGACAGTAAATGAAAAACTGTTTTTT.

This clone was counted a single time. V is TRBV7-2 and J is TRBJ1-4, with a weak D call TRBD1 (5 bases). The CDR3 consists of 15 residues. Germline V gives CDR1 SGHTA, CDR2 FQGNSA. The V end was cut by 5 bases, the J end by 6 bases, with 16 bases between. The CDR3 region has the DNA TGTGCCAGCAGCCGAGACGGGGGAGGGGATGAAAAACTGTTTTTT. Amino acids: CASSRDGGGDEKLFF.

The rearrangement links TRBV7-9 to TRBJ2-1; 15 nucleotides line up with TRBD2. The germline CDR1 and CDR2 sequences are SEHNR and FQNEAQ (reference sequence). The junction had 4 bases not matched to a gene; V was cut back by 5 bases and J by 5 bases. This CDR3 is built from 16 residues. This chain's CDR3 is CASSPRTSGGDNEQFF. The CDR3 DNA reads TGTGCCAGCAGCCCTAGGACTAGCGGGGGGGACAATGAGCAGTTCTTC.

The rearrangement links TRBV18 to TRBJ1-5; D gene ambiguous. Trimming left V 4 bases short and J 1 base short, with 8 bases between. This CDR3 region has 14 residues. Germline V gene sequence: CDR1 KGHSH, CDR2 LQKENI. The CDR3 DNA reads as TGTGCCAGCTCACGGCAACCCAGCAATCAGCCCCAGCATTTT. The encoded protein is CASSRQPSNQPQHF. Full variable domain (outside the CDR3, taken from reference TRBV18 and TRBJ1-5): NAGVMQNPRHLVRRRGQEARLRCSPMKGHSHVYWYRQLPEEGLKFMVYLQKENIIDESGMPKERFSAEFPKEGPSILRIQQVVRGDSAAYFCASSRQPSNQPQHFGDGTRLSIL.

The V call is TRBV9, the J call TRBJ1-4; 8 bases match TRBD1. This CDR3 contains 15 residues. The V gene's germline CDR1 is SGDLS and CDR2 YYNGEE. V dropped 0 bases and J dropped 7; count of bases not matched to a gene: 5. CDR3: CASSVAGGEVEKLFF. CDR3 bases: TGTGCCAGCAGCGTAGCAGGGGGCGAGGTTGAAAAACTGTTTTTT.

This clone is a singleton in its sample. Other DNA sequences from this sample encode an identical CDR3 as well. The V call is TRBV30, the J call TRBJ1-5, with no clear D. CDR3 length: 13 amino acids. CDR1 GTSNPN and CDR2 SVGIG come from the germline V gene (reference sequence). V was cut by 3 bases and J by 3 bases, with 9 bases left in between. CDR3 DNA sequence: TGTGCCTGGAGAGGTGGGGACAATCAGCCCCAGCATTTT. This gives the protein CAWRGGDNQPQHF.